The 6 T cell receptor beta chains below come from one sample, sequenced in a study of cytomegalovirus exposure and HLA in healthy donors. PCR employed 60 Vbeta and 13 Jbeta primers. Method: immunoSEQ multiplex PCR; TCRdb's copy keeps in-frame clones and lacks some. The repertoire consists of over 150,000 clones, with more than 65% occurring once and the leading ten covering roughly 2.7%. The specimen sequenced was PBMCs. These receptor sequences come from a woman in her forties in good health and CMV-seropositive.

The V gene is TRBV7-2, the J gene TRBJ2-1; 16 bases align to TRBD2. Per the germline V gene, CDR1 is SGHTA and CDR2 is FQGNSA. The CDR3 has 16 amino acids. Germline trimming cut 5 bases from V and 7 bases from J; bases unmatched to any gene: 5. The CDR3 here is CASSDGTSGRGNEQFF. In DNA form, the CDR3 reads TGTGCCAGCAGCGACGGGACTAGCGGGAGGGGGAATGAGCAGTTCTTC.

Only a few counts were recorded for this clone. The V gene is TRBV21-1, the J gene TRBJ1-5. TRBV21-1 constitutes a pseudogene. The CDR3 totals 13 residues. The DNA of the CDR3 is TGTGCCAGCAGCAATTCGAGGAATCAGCCCCAGCATTTT. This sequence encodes CASSNSRNQPQHF.

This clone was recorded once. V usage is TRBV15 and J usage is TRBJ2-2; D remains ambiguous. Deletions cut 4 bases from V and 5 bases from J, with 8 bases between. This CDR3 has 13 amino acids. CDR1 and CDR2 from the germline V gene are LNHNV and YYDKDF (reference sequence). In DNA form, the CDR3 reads TGTGCCACCAGCACCTTCGTGACCGGGGAGCTGTTTTTT. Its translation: CATSTFVTGELFF.

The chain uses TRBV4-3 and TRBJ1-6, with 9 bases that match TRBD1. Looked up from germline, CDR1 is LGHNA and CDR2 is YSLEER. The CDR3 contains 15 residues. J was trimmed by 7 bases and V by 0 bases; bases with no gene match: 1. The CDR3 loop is CASSQEGTGNSPLHF. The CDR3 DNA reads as TGCGCCAGCAGCCAAGAGGGGACAGGGAATTCACCCCTCCACTTT.

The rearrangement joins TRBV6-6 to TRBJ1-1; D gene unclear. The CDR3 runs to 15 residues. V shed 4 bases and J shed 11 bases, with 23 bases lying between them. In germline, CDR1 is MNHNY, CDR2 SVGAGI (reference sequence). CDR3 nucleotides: TGTGCCAGCAGTTTTTCTCCGGGAGAGATAGGGTACGCTTTCTTT. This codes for CASSFSPGEIGYAFF.

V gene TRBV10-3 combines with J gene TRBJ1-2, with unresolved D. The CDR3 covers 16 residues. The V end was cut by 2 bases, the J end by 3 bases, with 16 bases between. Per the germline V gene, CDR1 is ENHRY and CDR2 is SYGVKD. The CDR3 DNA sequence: TGTGCCATCAGTGAGCCAAATGCGGGTAAAGACTATGGCTACACCTTC. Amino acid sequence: CAISEPNAGKDYGYTF.